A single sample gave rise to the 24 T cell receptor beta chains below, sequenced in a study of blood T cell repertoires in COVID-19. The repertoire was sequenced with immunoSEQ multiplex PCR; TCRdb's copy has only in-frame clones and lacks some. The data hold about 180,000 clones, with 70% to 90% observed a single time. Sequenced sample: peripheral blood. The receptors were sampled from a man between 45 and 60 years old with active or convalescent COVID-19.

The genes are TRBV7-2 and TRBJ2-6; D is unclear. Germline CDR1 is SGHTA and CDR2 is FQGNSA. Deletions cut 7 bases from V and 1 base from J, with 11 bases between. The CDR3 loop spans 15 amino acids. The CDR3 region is CASTLSVSGANVLTF. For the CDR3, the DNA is TGTGCCAGCACCCTTTCGGTATCTGGGGCCAACGTCCTGACTTTC.

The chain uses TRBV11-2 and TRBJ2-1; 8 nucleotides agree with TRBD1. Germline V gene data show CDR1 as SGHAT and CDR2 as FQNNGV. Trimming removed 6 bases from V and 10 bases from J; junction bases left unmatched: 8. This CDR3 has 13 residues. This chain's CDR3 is CASSQDRAQEQFF. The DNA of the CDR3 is TGTGCCAGCAGTCAGGACAGGGCCCAGGAGCAGTTCTTC.

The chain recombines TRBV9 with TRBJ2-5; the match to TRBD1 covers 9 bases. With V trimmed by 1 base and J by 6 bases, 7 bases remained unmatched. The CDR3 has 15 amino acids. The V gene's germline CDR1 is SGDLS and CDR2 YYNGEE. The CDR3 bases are TGTGCCAGCAGCGTATCCGGGACAGGGTTGAAGACCCAGTACTTC. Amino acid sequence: CASSVSGTGLKTQYF.

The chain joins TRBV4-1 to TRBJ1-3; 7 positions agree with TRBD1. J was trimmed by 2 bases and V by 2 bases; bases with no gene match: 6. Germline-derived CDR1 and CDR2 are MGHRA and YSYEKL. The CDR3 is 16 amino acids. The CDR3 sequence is CASSQRAGGPGNTIYF. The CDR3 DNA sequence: TGCGCCAGCAGCCAAAGAGCAGGGGGTCCTGGAAACACCATATATTTT.

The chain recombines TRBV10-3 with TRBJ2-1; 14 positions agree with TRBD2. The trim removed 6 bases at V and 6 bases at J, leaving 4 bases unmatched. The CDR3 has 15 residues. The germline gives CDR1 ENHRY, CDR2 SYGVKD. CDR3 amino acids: CAISRTSGGFNEQFF. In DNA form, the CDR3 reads TGTGCCATCAGCAGGACTAGCGGGGGGTTCAATGAGCAGTTCTTC.

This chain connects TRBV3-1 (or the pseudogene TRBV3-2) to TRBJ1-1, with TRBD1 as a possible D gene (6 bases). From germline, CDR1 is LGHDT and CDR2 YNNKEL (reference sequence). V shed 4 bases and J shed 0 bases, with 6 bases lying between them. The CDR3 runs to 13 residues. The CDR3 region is CASSRQVNTEAFF. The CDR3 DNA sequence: TGTGCCAGCAGCCGACAGGTGAACACTGAAGCTTTCTTT.

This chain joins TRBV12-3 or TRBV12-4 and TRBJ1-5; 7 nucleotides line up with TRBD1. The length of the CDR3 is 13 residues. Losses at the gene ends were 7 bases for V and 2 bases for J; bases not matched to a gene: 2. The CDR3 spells CASNRGRNQPQHF. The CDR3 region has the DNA TGTGCCAGCAACAGGGGACGCAATCAGCCCCAGCATTTT.

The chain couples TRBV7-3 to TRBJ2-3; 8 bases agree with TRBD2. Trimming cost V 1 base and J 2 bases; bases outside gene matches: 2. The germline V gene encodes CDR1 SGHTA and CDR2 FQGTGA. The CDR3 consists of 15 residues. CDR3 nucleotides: TGTGCCAGCAGCTTAAGAGCGGGGGACACAGATACGCAGTATTTT. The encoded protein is CASSLRAGDTDTQYF.

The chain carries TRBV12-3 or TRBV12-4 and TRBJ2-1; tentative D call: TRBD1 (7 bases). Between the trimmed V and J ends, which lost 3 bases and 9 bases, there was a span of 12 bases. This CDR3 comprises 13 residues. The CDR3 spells CASSFQGGGEQFF. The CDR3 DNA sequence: TGTGCCAGCAGTTTTCAGGGGGGCGGTGAGCAGTTCTTC.

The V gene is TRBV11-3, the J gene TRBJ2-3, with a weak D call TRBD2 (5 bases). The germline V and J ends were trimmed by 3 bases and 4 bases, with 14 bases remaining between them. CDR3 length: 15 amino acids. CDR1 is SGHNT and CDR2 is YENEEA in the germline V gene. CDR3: CASSFNGIRADTQYF. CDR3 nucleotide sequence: TGTGCCAGCAGCTTCAACGGGATTAGGGCAGATACGCAGTATTTT.

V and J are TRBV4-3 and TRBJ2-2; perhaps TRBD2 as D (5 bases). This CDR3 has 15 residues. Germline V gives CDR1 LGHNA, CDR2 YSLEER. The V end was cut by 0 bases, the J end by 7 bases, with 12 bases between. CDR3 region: CASSQDRAVGGELFF. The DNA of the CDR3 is TGCGCCAGCAGCCAAGATCGAGCGGTGGGCGGGGAGCTGTTTTTT.

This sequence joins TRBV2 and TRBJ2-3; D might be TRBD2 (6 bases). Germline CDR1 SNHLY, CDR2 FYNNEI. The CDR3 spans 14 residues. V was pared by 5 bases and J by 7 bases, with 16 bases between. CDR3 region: CASSPRRDLNTQYF. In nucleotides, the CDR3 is TGTGCCAGCAGTCCAAGGAGGGACTTAAATACGCAGTATTTT.

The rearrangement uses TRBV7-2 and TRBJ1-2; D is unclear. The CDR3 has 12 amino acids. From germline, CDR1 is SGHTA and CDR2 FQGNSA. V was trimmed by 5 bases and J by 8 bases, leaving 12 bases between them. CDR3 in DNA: TGTGCCAGCAGCCCAGTCTTCAGGGGCTACACCTTC. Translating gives CASSPVFRGYTF.

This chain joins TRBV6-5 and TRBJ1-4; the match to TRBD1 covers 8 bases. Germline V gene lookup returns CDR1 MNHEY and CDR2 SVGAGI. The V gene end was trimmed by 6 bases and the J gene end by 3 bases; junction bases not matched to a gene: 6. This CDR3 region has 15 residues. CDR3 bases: TGTGCCAGCAGGGATGACAGGGGTGCTAATGAAAAACTGTTTTTT. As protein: CASRDDRGANEKLFF.

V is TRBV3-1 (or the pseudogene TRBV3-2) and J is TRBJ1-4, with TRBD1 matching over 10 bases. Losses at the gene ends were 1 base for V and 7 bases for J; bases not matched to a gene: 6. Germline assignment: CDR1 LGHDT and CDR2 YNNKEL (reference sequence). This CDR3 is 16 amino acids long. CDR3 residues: CASSQVRTGGSEKLFF. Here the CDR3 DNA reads TGTGCCAGCAGCCAAGTGAGGACAGGGGGTAGTGAAAAACTGTTTTTT.

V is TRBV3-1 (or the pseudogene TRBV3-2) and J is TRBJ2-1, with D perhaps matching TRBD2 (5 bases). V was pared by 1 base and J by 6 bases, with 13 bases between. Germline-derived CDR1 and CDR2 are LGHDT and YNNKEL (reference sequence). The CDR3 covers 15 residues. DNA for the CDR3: TGTGCCAGCAGCCAAGCAGCGGTCGCTTCCAATGAGCAGTTCTTC. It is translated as CASSQAAVASNEQFF.

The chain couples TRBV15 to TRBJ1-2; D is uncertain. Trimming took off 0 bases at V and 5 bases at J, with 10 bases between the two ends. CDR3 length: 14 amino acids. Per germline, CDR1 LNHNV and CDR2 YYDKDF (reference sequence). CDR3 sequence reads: CATSRDLGLYGYTF. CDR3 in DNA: TGTGCCACCAGCAGAGATTTGGGCCTTTATGGCTACACCTTC.

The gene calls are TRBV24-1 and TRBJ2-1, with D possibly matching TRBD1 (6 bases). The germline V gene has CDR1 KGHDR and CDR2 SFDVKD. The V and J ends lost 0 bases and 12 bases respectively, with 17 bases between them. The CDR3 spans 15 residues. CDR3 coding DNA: TGTGCCACCAGTGATTTGACAGGGAGACTCTCGGGGCAGTTCTTC. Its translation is CATSDLTGRLSGQFF.

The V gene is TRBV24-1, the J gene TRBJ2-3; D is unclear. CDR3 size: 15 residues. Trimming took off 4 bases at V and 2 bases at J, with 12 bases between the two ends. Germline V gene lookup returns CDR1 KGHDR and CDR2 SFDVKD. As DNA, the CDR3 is TGTGCCACCAGTGACCTAAAAAAATCCACAGATACGCAGTATTTT. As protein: CATSDLKKSTDTQYF.

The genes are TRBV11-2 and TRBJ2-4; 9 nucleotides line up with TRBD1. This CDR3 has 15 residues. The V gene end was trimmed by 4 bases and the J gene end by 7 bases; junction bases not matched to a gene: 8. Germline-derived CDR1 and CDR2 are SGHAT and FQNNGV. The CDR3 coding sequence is TGTGCCAGCAGCTCCTGGACAGGGGTCTTGAACATTCAGTACTTC. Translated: CASSSWTGVLNIQYF.

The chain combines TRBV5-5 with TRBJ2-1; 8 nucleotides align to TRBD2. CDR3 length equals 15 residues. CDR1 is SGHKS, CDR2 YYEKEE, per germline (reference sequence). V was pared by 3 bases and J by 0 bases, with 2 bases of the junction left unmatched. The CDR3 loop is CASSYGLASYNEQFF. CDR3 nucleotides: TGTGCCAGCAGCTATGGACTAGCCTCCTACAATGAGCAGTTCTTC. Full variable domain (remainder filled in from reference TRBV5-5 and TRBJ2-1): DAGVTQSPTHLIKTRGQQVTLRCSPISGHKSVSWYQQVLGQGPQFIFQYYEKEERGRGNFPDRFSARQFPNYSSELNVNALLLGDSALYLCASSYGLASYNEQFFGPGTRLTVL.

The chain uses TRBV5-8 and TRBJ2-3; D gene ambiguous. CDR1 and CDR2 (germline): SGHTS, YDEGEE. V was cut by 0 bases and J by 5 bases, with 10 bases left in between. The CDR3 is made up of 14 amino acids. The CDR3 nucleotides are TGTGCCAGCAGCTTGGCCCAGGTAGTAGATACGCAGTATTTT. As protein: CASSLAQVVDTQYF.

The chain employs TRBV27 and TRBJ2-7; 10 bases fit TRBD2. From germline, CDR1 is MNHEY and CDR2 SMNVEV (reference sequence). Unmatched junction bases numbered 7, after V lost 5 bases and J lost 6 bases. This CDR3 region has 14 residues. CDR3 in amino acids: CASSTLAGVSEQYF. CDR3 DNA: TGTGCCAGCAGTACCCTAGCGGGAGTGAGCGAGCAGTACTTC.

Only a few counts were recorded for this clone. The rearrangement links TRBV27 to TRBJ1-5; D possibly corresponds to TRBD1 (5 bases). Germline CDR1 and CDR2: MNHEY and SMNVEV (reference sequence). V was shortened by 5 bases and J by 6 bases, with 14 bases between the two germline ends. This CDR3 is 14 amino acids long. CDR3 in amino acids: CASSKQTGGQPQHF. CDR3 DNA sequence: TGTGCCAGCAGTAAACAGACGGGGGGTCAGCCCCAGCATTTT.